This T cell receptor beta chain was identified in a study of post-analysis software for immune sequencing data. Study-level results: F-measure co-clustering was strong for batch-matched samples. The normalized Chao1 diversity of multiple sclerosis patients was significantly lower than that of controls. TRBV segments more frequent in patients than in controls numbered a few and included TRBV5-6, TRBV5-1 and TRBV20-1.

Unique molecular identifiers were carried by the TCR beta cDNA libraries. Starting from around 0.96 to 9.9 million T cells, the study yielded 460,000 or so cDNA molecules. In TCRdb, the PCR reads were re-called with MiXCR into one record per CDR3 protein. The data show under 200,000 distinct CDR3 sequences, about 37% seen once. The CDR3 has 13 residues. Details on this clonotype: Antigen unknown.

The source of this sequence is a girl aged 5 to 17 with multiple sclerosis. Sample: blood, taken after autologous hematopoietic stem cell transplantation. The rearrangement joins TRBV21-1 to TRBJ2-3. TRBV21-1 corresponds to a pseudogene. CDR3 in DNA: TGTGCCAGCAGCAATCAAATCACAGATACGCAGTATTTT. Amino acids: CASSNQITDTQYF.